Shown below are 20 T cell receptor beta chains from a single sample sequenced in a study of blood T cell repertoires in COVID-19. Profiled with immunoSEQ multiplex PCR; TCRdb holds only in-frame clones, not every one. The table records a few hundred thousand clones, 89% of them present only once. Sequencing input: PBMCs or T cells enriched from blood (not recorded which). Every receptor here comes from a woman between 50 and 59 years old who had been exposed to COVID-19.

In this sample, this clone turned up a few times. The CDR3 is CATSMRINTGELFF. The CDR3 nucleotides are TGTGCCACCAGTATGAGGATCAACACCGGGGAGCTGTTTTTT. The chain couples TRBV24-1 to TRBJ2-2; D is unresolved. Germline V lookup: CDR1 KGHDR, CDR2 SFDVKD. The CDR3 totals 14 residues. The V gene lost 6 bases and the J gene lost 2 bases, with 9 bases spanning the gap.

The chain is built from TRBV13 and TRBJ1-3; no definite D call. This CDR3 has 12 residues. The germline V and J ends were trimmed by 3 bases and 3 bases, with 3 bases remaining between them. CDR1 is PRHDT and CDR2 is FYEKMQ in the germline V gene (reference sequence). The CDR3: CASSFLGNTIYF. The CDR3 region has the DNA TGTGCCAGCAGCTTCCTTGGAAACACCATATATTTT.

This chain joins TRBV21-1 and TRBJ1-5; the table names TRBD1, a call not compared with the DNA. TRBV21-1 is deemed a pseudogene. The CDR3 has 18 residues. CDR3 amino acids: CASRRPLTGTGGFQPQHF. DNA for the CDR3: TGTGCCAGCAGGAGACCATTGACCGGGACAGGGGGCTTTCAGCCCCAGCATTTT.

The chain uses TRBV30 and TRBJ1-6; possible D gene TRBD1, 5 bases. CDR3 length: 15 residues. The germline gives CDR1 GTSNPN, CDR2 SVGIG (reference sequence). Trimming took off 3 bases at V and 6 bases at J, with 15 bases between the two ends. CDR3: CAWSDSGIGNSPLHF. CDR3 bases: TGTGCCTGGAGCGACTCAGGGATCGGTAATTCACCCCTCCACTTT.

The J gene is TRBJ1-2, the V gene TRBV27, with 8 positions matching TRBD1. This CDR3 is built from 15 residues. The V segment lost 5 bases and the J segment 8 bases; nucleotides outside the gene matches: 13. The germline CDR1 and CDR2 sequences are MNHEY and SMNVEV (reference sequence). CDR3 DNA sequence: TGTGCCAGCAGTGTCGACAGGGGCGATAGAGAGGGCTACACCTTC. Its translation: CASSVDRGDREGYTF.

The J gene is TRBJ1-4, the V gene TRBV7-2; 9 bases map to TRBD1. CDR3 size: 14 residues. CDR1 and CDR2 from the germline V gene are SGHTA and FQGNSA. With V trimmed by 3 bases and J by 6 bases, 2 bases remained unmatched. The CDR3 sequence is CASSFDRGDEKLFF. For the CDR3, the DNA is TGTGCCAGCAGCTTCGACAGGGGGGATGAAAAACTGTTTTTT.

The chain recombines TRBV11-2 with TRBJ2-1; D unclear. The CDR3 spans 14 residues. Germline CDR1 reads SGHAT; CDR2 reads FQNNGV. Trimming took off 1 base at V and 1 base at J, with 5 bases between the two ends. CDR3: CASSLATSYNEQFF. Here the CDR3 DNA reads TGTGCCAGCAGCTTAGCAACATCCTACAATGAGCAGTTCTTC.

The chain couples TRBV19 to TRBJ2-7; TRBD2 agrees at 7 bases. CDR3 length: 13 amino acids. The V segment lost 2 bases and the J segment 8 bases; nucleotides outside the gene matches: 6. The germline V gene encodes CDR1 LNHDA and CDR2 SQIVND (reference sequence). As DNA, the CDR3 is TGTGCCAGTAGTATAACGACTAGCCCACAGCAGTACTTC. This gives the protein CASSITTSPQQYF.

This clone has a handful of counts. The gene calls are TRBV5-4 and TRBJ1-1; tentative D call: TRBD1 (6 bases). V was trimmed by 4 bases and J by 0 bases, leaving 19 bases between them. The CDR3 runs to 17 residues. Looked up from germline, CDR1 is SGHNT and CDR2 is YYREEE (reference sequence). The CDR3: CASSPTPKGVMNTEAFF. The CDR3 nucleotides read TGTGCCAGCAGCCCCACCCCAAAGGGGGTAATGAACACTGAAGCTTTCTTT.

This clone was seen a handful of times. The chain links TRBV12-3 or TRBV12-4 to TRBJ1-1; 9 nucleotides align to TRBD1. This CDR3 region has 13 residues. V was clipped by 5 bases and J by 5 bases; unmatched bases: 3. The CDR3 region is CASSNDRGTEAFF. CDR3 in DNA: TGTGCCAGCAGTAACGACAGGGGGACTGAAGCTTTCTTT.

The rearrangement links TRBV9 to TRBJ1-1; D unclear. CDR3 size: 18 residues. CDR1 is SGDLS and CDR2 is YYNGEE in the germline V gene. The ends were cut back, 1 base at V and 0 bases at J, with 19 bases in the middle. DNA of the CDR3: TGTGCCAGCAGCGTAATCATAAATGGAGATCCGATGAACACTGAAGCTTTCTTT. Encoded protein: CASSVIINGDPMNTEAFF.

The V call is TRBV5-6, the J call TRBJ1-2, with D uncertain. Germline V CDR1 and CDR2: SGHDT, YYEEEE. V was trimmed by 0 bases and J by 3 bases, leaving 15 bases between them. The CDR3 runs to 16 residues. The CDR3 DNA reads as TGTGCCAGCAGCTTGGGCTCGGTCGGGGTATACTATGGCTACACCTTC. As protein: CASSLGSVGVYYGYTF. Full variable domain (remainder filled in from reference TRBV5-6 and TRBJ1-2): DAGVTQSPTHLIKTRGQQVTLRCSPKSGHDTVSWYQQALGQGPQFIFQYYEEEERQRGNFPDRFSGHQFPNYSSELNVNALLLGDSALYLCASSLGSVGVYYGYTFGSGTRLTVV.

The chain is built from TRBV28 and TRBJ1-3, with D hard to call. CDR1 is MDHEN and CDR2 is SYDVKM in the germline V gene. Trimming took 3 bases from V and 4 from J, leaving 13 bases between them. This CDR3 spans 15 amino acids. As DNA, the CDR3 is TGTGCCAGCAGTTTGCCGGCTCCAGCGGGAAACACCATATATTTT. It yields the protein CASSLPAPAGNTIYF.

The chain has TRBV7-6 and TRBJ2-3; 10 positions match TRBD2. J gave up 7 bases and V 1 base, and 8 bases lay outside the gene matches. Germline V gene sequence: CDR1 SGHVS, CDR2 FNYEAQ. The CDR3 covers 16 residues. The CDR3 is CASSLGSGGASNTQYF. The CDR3 DNA follows: TGTGCCAGCAGCTTAGGGAGCGGGGGGGCTTCGAATACGCAGTATTTT. The entire variable domain, with the rest obtained from reference TRBV7-6 and TRBJ2-3, is as follows: GAGVSQSPRYKVTKRGQDVALRCDPISGHVSLYWYRQALGQGPEFLTYFNYEAQQDKSGLPNDRFSAERPEGSISTLTIQRTEQRDSAMYRCASSLGSGGASNTQYFGPGTRLTVL.

In its sample, this clone was seen a few times. The chain is built from TRBV10-3 and TRBJ2-2; D may be TRBD1 (6 bases). Germline V gives CDR1 ENHRY, CDR2 SYGVKD. V gave up 2 bases and J gave up 2 bases, with 12 bases separating them. The CDR3 sequence is 16 residues long. For the CDR3, the DNA is TGTGCCATCAGTGAGGGTCAGGGGACAAACACCGGGGAGCTGTTTTTT. Its translation is CAISEGQGTNTGELFF.

CDR3 DNA sequence: TGTGCCAGCAGCCAACGGACAGCGGCTAAGACCCAGTACTTC. Encoded protein: CASSQRTAAKTQYF. V gene TRBV3-1 (or the pseudogene TRBV3-2) combines with J gene TRBJ2-5; a possible D gene is TRBD1 (6 bases). Deletions cut 2 bases from V and 6 bases from J, with 13 bases between. Germline lookup yields CDR1 LGHDT and CDR2 YNNKEL (reference sequence). The CDR3 is 14 residues long.

V is TRBV6-5 and J is TRBJ1-3; 8 bases are shared with TRBD1. Germline CDR1 and CDR2: MNHEY and SVGAGI. This CDR3 contains 15 residues. The ends lost 6 bases at V and 4 bases at J; junction bases unmatched: 8. The CDR3 nucleotides read TGTGCCAGCAGGGAGACAGGGGATTACGGAAACACCATATATTTT. Its translation is CASRETGDYGNTIYF.

The chain employs TRBV7-2 and TRBJ2-5, with TRBD2 matching 7 bases. CDR3 length: 14 amino acids. J gave up 3 bases and V 6 bases, and 7 bases lay outside the gene matches. Germline V gene data show CDR1 as SGHTA and CDR2 as FQGNSA. The DNA of the CDR3 is TGTGCCAGCAGGGCTAGCGGTTGGAAAGAGACCCAGTACTTC. It specifies CASRASGWKETQYF.

The chain has TRBV18 and TRBJ2-1, with 8 nucleotides matching TRBD1. The germline V gene encodes CDR1 KGHSH and CDR2 LQKENI. The CDR3 runs to 13 residues. V trimming: 8 bases; J trimming: 4 bases; junction bases outside the gene matches: 4. The CDR3 DNA is TGTGCCAGCGCAGGACAGGGATACAATGAGCAGTTCTTC. This gives the protein CASAGQGYNEQFF.

The chain recombines TRBV28 with TRBJ1-1; no reliable D call. The CDR3 spans 17 residues. Between the trimmed V and J ends, which lost 2 bases and 3 bases, there was a span of 19 bases. Germline lookup yields CDR1 MDHEN and CDR2 SYDVKM. The CDR3 region has the DNA TGTGCCAGCAGTTTAAGCGGTAGGGTATCTTCGGACACTGAAGCTTTCTTT. Translation gives CASSLSGRVSSDTEAFF.